Listed below are T cell receptor beta chains from one sample, sequenced in a study of ipilimumab plus nivolumab after autologous stem cell transplantation. Here immunoSEQ multiplex PCR was the method, and the copy in TCRdb shows in-frame clones only, minus some. The repertoire holds about 16,000 clones, 80% to 85% seen once, with roughly 23% in the top ten. The sample here was PBMCs, taken in a trial of ipilimumab plus nivolumab as post-transplant consolidation. These receptor sequences come from a male donor with diffuse large B-cell lymphoma. Both conserved end residues are part of each CDR3. D genes are given only for firm matches. Rows give clone size only sometimes, using once, few, many, or a class for an expanded clone.

j_gene: TRBJ1-1
abundance: .
v_gene: TRBV6-4
d_gene: TRBD1
CDR3aa: CASRQQGNTAEAFF
CDR3nt: TGTGCCAGCAGACAACAGGGGAACACAGCTGAAGCTTTCTTT

j_gene: TRBJ1-2
abundance: .
v_gene: TRBV5-1
d_gene: .
CDR3aa: CASSSPGRNYGYTF
CDR3nt: TGCGCCAGCAGCTCCCCCGGAAGAAACTATGGCTACACCTTC

j_gene: TRBJ1-5
abundance: .
v_gene: TRBV6-5
d_gene: .
CDR3aa: CASSTFSQSNQPQHF
CDR3nt: TGTGCCAGCAGTACTTTCTCACAGAGCAATCAGCCCCAGCATTTT

j_gene: TRBJ2-2
abundance: once
v_gene: TRBV6-6
d_gene: .
CDR3aa: CASSEFTNTGELFF
CDR3nt: TGTGCCAGCTCTGAGTTCACGAACACCGGGGAGCTGTTTTTT

j_gene: TRBJ1-2
abundance: .
v_gene: TRBV7-8
d_gene: .
CDR3aa: CASSPPGYYGYTF
CDR3nt: TGTGCCAGCAGCCCCCCGGGCTACTATGGCTACACCTTC

j_gene: TRBJ2-5
abundance: .
v_gene: TRBV7-2
d_gene: .
CDR3aa: CASSLEAARETQYF
CDR3nt: TGTGCCAGCAGCTTAGAGGCAGCGAGGGAGACCCAGTACTTC

j_gene: TRBJ1-6
abundance: few
v_gene: TRBV23-1
d_gene: .
CDR3aa: CWQGGSPLHF
CDR3nt: TGTTGGCAAGGGGGATCACCCCTCCACTTT

j_gene: TRBJ2-7
abundance: once
v_gene: TRBV29-1
d_gene: TRBD1
CDR3aa: CSVATGTEPYEQYF
CDR3nt: TGCAGCGTTGCCACCGGGACAGAACCCTACGAGCAGTACTTC

j_gene: TRBJ1-1
abundance: .
v_gene: TRBV2
d_gene: .
CDR3aa: CASSPQPEAFF
CDR3nt: TGTGCCAGCAGCCCACAGCCTGAAGCTTTCTTT

j_gene: TRBJ2-7
abundance: .
v_gene: TRBV5-1
d_gene: TRBD1
CDR3aa: CASSLDGTGKYEQYF
CDR3nt: TGCGCCAGCAGCTTGGATGGGACAGGGAAATACGAGCAGTACTTC

j_gene: TRBJ1-2
abundance: .
v_gene: TRBV19
d_gene: .
CDR3aa: CASSGARDGYTF
CDR3nt: TGTGCCAGTAGCGGTGCCAGGGACGGCTACACCTTC

j_gene: TRBJ1-1
abundance: .
v_gene: TRBV2
d_gene: .
CDR3aa: CASLLGQTRNTEAFF
CDR3nt: TGTGCCAGCCTCTTAGGACAGACGCGGAACACTGAAGCTTTCTTT

j_gene: TRBJ1-1
abundance: few
v_gene: TRBV5-1
d_gene: .
CDR3aa: CASSLATVAEAFF
CDR3nt: TGCGCCAGCAGCTTGGCTACAGTCGCTGAAGCTTTCTTT

j_gene: TRBJ2-3
abundance: .
v_gene: TRBV6-5
d_gene: TRBD2
CDR3aa: CASSKLAGGSQYF
CDR3nt: TGTGCCAGCAGCAAACTAGCGGGGGGGTCGCAGTATTTT

j_gene: TRBJ2-7
abundance: .
v_gene: TRBV7-8
d_gene: .
CDR3aa: CASSRGIDEQYF
CDR3nt: TGTGCCAGCAGCCGCGGAATTGACGAGCAGTACTTC

j_gene: TRBJ2-2
abundance: .
v_gene: TRBV9
d_gene: .
CDR3aa: CASAYSTAMNTGELFF
CDR3nt: TGTGCCAGCGCCTACTCGACAGCTATGAACACCGGGGAGCTGTTTTTT

j_gene: TRBJ1-1
abundance: .
v_gene: TRBV2
d_gene: TRBD1
CDR3aa: CASRPTQGAQVRAFF
CDR3nt: TGTGCCAGCAGACCTACACAGGGGGCACAGGTGCGAGCTTTCTTT

j_gene: TRBJ2-5
abundance: .
v_gene: TRBV5-1
d_gene: .
CDR3aa: CASRGSEQETQYF
CDR3nt: TGCGCCAGCCGGGGGTCGGAACAAGAGACCCAGTACTTC

j_gene: TRBJ2-3
abundance: .
v_gene: TRBV9
d_gene: .
CDR3aa: CASGGSTDTQYF
CDR3nt: TGTGCCAGCGGGGGGAGCACAGATACGCAGTATTTT

j_gene: TRBJ1-6
abundance: .
v_gene: TRBV2
d_gene: .
CDR3aa: CASSVSFQGNSPLHF
CDR3nt: TGTGCCAGCAGTGTGTCCTTCCAGGGGAATTCACCCCTCCACTTT

j_gene: TRBJ1-2
abundance: .
v_gene: TRBV15
d_gene: .
CDR3aa: CATSGRDSGYGYTF
CDR3nt: TGTGCCACCAGCGGCCGGGACTCCGGTTATGGCTACACCTTC

j_gene: TRBJ2-5
abundance: .
v_gene: TRBV28
d_gene: .
CDR3aa: CASSLRDRGETQYF
CDR3nt: TGTGCCAGCAGTTTGCGGGACCGAGGGGAGACCCAGTACTTC

j_gene: TRBJ2-7
abundance: .
v_gene: TRBV28
d_gene: .
CDR3aa: CASSKTPYEQYF
CDR3nt: TGTGCCAGCAGCAAGACCCCGTACGAGCAGTACTTC

j_gene: TRBJ2-3
abundance: .
v_gene: TRBV11-3
d_gene: TRBD2
CDR3aa: CASSSGLALRTDTQYF
CDR3nt: TGTGCCAGCAGCTCCGGACTAGCGCTACGCACAGATACGCAGTATTTT

j_gene: TRBJ2-6
abundance: .
v_gene: TRBV9
d_gene: TRBD1
CDR3aa: CASSFRQGGPFRSGANVLTF
CDR3nt: TGTGCCAGCAGCTTCCGACAGGGGGGACCTTTCCGCTCTGGGGCCAACGTCCTGACTTTC

j_gene: TRBJ2-6
abundance: .
v_gene: TRBV7-2
d_gene: .
CDR3aa: CASSLGYRGISGANVLTF
CDR3nt: TGTGCCAGCAGCTTAGGTTACCGGGGGATCTCTGGGGCCAACGTCCTGACTTTC

j_gene: TRBJ2-1
abundance: .
v_gene: TRBV2
d_gene: .
CDR3aa: CAVGEGGSYNEQFF
CDR3nt: TGTGCCGTCGGTGAGGGGGGCTCCTACAATGAGCAGTTCTTC

j_gene: TRBJ1-2
abundance: medium-sized
v_gene: TRBV6-6
d_gene: .
CDR3aa: CASIHGGNSTF
CDR3nt: TGTGCCAGCATTCACGGGGGGAACTCCACCTTC

j_gene: TRBJ2-2
abundance: .
v_gene: TRBV5-1
d_gene: .
CDR3aa: CASSLTGSGDGELFF
CDR3nt: TGCGCCAGCAGCTTGACAGGGAGCGGGGACGGGGAGCTGTTTTTT

j_gene: TRBJ2-2
abundance: .
v_gene: TRBV2
d_gene: TRBD2
CDR3aa: CASSDLAGGPSGELFF
CDR3nt: TGTGCCAGCAGTGACCTAGCGGGGGGGCCCAGCGGGGAGCTGTTTTTT

j_gene: TRBJ2-4
abundance: .
v_gene: TRBV7-9
d_gene: .
CDR3aa: CASSLAQAKNIQYF
CDR3nt: TGTGCCAGCAGCTTAGCACAGGCCAAAAACATTCAGTACTTC

j_gene: TRBJ1-1
abundance: once
v_gene: TRBV7-9
d_gene: TRBD1
CDR3aa: CASRIATGTGASEAFF
CDR3nt: TGTGCCAGCAGAATCGCAACCGGGACAGGGGCTTCTGAAGCTTTCTTT

j_gene: TRBJ1-3
abundance: .
v_gene: TRBV28
d_gene: TRBD1
CDR3aa: CASSPDRAGNTIYF
CDR3nt: TGTGCCAGCAGTCCGGACAGGGCTGGAAACACCATATATTTT

j_gene: TRBJ2-1
abundance: medium-sized
v_gene: TRBV2
d_gene: .
CDR3aa: CASSEATQGRDEQFF
CDR3nt: TGTGCCAGCAGTGAAGCCACTCAGGGCCGGGATGAGCAGTTCTTC

j_gene: TRBJ2-2
abundance: .
v_gene: TRBV27
d_gene: .
CDR3aa: CASSLSVGGTGELFF
CDR3nt: TGTGCCAGCAGTTTATCGGTAGGGGGAACCGGGGAGCTGTTTTTT

j_gene: TRBJ1-4
abundance: .
v_gene: TRBV19
d_gene: TRBD1
CDR3aa: CASRRQGPTNEKLFF
CDR3nt: TGTGCCAGCAGACGACAGGGACCAACTAATGAAAAACTGTTTTTT

j_gene: TRBJ2-5
abundance: .
v_gene: TRBV5-1
d_gene: TRBD1
CDR3aa: CASSPRDRDMETQYF
CDR3nt: TGCGCCAGCAGCCCCCGGGACAGGGATATGGAGACCCAGTACTTC

j_gene: TRBJ2-7
abundance: .
v_gene: TRBV4-2
d_gene: TRBD2
CDR3aa: CASSQDYGGGRLSEQYF
CDR3nt: TGTGCCAGCAGCCAAGATTACGGGGGGGGGCGCCTCTCCGAGCAGTACTTC

j_gene: TRBJ2-3
abundance: .
v_gene: TRBV5-1
d_gene: .
CDR3aa: CASSRTSSTDTQYF
CDR3nt: TGCGCCAGCAGTCGGACTTCTAGCACAGATACGCAGTATTTT

j_gene: TRBJ2-7
abundance: .
v_gene: TRBV27
d_gene: TRBD1
CDR3aa: CASSFGTGYEQYF
CDR3nt: TGTGCCAGCAGTTTTGGGACAGGGTACGAGCAGTACTTC

j_gene: TRBJ1-1
abundance: .
v_gene: TRBV6-6
d_gene: .
CDR3aa: CASSYSVPSGGTEAFF
CDR3nt: TGTGCCAGCAGTTACTCAGTACCCTCGGGGGGCACTGAAGCTTTCTTT

j_gene: TRBJ2-5
abundance: .
v_gene: TRBV2
d_gene: TRBD1
CDR3aa: CASSDPDREAETQYF
CDR3nt: TGTGCCAGCAGTGACCCCGACAGGGAAGCAGAGACCCAGTACTTC

j_gene: TRBJ2-1
abundance: .
v_gene: TRBV30
d_gene: TRBD2
CDR3aa: CAWIGARGGNEQFF
CDR3nt: TGTGCCTGGATCGGAGCGCGGGGGGGCAATGAGCAGTTCTTC

j_gene: TRBJ1-6
abundance: few
v_gene: TRBV9
d_gene: .
CDR3aa: CASSVGDNSPLHF
CDR3nt: TGTGCCAGCAGCGTAGGGGATAATTCACCCCTCCACTTT

j_gene: TRBJ2-5
abundance: .
v_gene: TRBV27
d_gene: .
CDR3aa: CASSLKPESETQYF
CDR3nt: TGTGCCAGCAGTTTAAAGCCAGAAAGTGAGACCCAGTACTTC

j_gene: TRBJ2-3
abundance: .
v_gene: TRBV5-4
d_gene: .
CDR3aa: CASSPTSKQTDTQYF
CDR3nt: TGTGCCAGCAGCCCAACTAGCAAACAGACGGATACGCAGTATTTT

j_gene: TRBJ1-1
abundance: .
v_gene: TRBV6-1
d_gene: TRBD1
CDR3aa: CASNPNYRGRTEAFF
CDR3nt: TGTGCCAGCAACCCAAACTACAGGGGGCGGACTGAAGCTTTCTTT

j_gene: TRBJ1-1
abundance: few
v_gene: TRBV30
d_gene: .
CDR3aa: CAWSVLSEAFF
CDR3nt: TGTGCCTGGAGTGTATTATCTGAAGCTTTCTTT

j_gene: TRBJ1-5
abundance: .
v_gene: TRBV15
d_gene: .
CDR3aa: CATSIATQPRHF
CDR3nt: TGTGCCACCAGCATAGCGACACAACCCAGGCATTTT

j_gene: TRBJ1-2
abundance: .
v_gene: TRBV27
d_gene: .
CDR3aa: CASSLEGYGYTF
CDR3nt: TGTGCCAGCAGTTTGGAAGGGTATGGCTACACCTTC

j_gene: TRBJ2-7
abundance: .
v_gene: TRBV15
d_gene: .
CDR3aa: CATSRDRRYEQYF
CDR3nt: TGTGCCACCAGCAGAGACAGGCGGTACGAGCAGTACTTC

j_gene: TRBJ1-2
abundance: .
v_gene: TRBV7-9
d_gene: TRBD1
CDR3aa: CASSHPGQGYDGYTF
CDR3nt: TGTGCCAGCAGCCATCCGGGACAGGGATACGATGGCTACACCTTC

j_gene: TRBJ2-5
abundance: .
v_gene: TRBV7-9
d_gene: .
CDR3aa: CASSLERDRWNQETQYF
CDR3nt: TGTGCCAGCAGCTTAGAGCGGGACAGGTGGAATCAAGAGACCCAGTACTTC

j_gene: TRBJ1-4
abundance: .
v_gene: TRBV4-1
d_gene: .
CDR3aa: CASSQGRQTNEKLFF
CDR3nt: TGCGCCAGCAGCCAAGGGCGACAGACTAATGAAAAACTGTTTTTT

j_gene: TRBJ1-1
abundance: .
v_gene: TRBV15
d_gene: .
CDR3aa: CATSRESQNTEAFF
CDR3nt: TGTGCCACCAGCAGAGAAAGTCAGAACACTGAAGCTTTCTTT